This entry features one T cell receptor (beta chain) sequence. The antigen is unknown. This sample was taken from a study of PD-1 blockade in classical Hodgkin lymphoma. As to time point: cycle 4 day 1 (C4D1), after 6 weeks of nivolumab. With no exception, relapse followed autologous stem cell transplantation in all patients, and brentuximab vedotin exposure varied. Study conclusions and caveats: Healthy donors reportedly exceeded newly diagnosed patients in baseline TCR diversity.

Sequenced by immunoSEQ multiplex PCR; TCRdb stores in-frame clones only, minus some. The sample contains approximately 52,000 clones, about nine tenths of which appear only once. The CDR3 contains 15 residues. V gave up 5 bases and J gave up 1 base; unmatched junction bases: 6. Germline V gives CDR1 SEHNR, CDR2 FQNEAQ (reference sequence). The V and J genes are TRBV7-9 and TRBJ1-2, with 8 nucleotides matching TRBD1. The sample here was peripheral blood mononuclear cells (PBMCs), taken before the fourth cycle of nivolumab. The clonotype was recovered from a human donor with classical Hodgkin lymphoma. The DNA for the CDR3 is TGTGCCAGCAGCCCACAGGGGGGCAATAACTATGGCTACACCTTC. Its protein product is CASSPQGGNNYGYTF.